Each of the 32 T cell receptor beta chains below was sequenced from the same sample in a study of shared clonotypes between healthy human individuals. Assay used: immunoSEQ multiplex PCR; TCRdb lists only in-frame clones, some missing. Of roughly 500,000 clones in the sample, 81% were seen once. The sequenced sample was PBMCs. These receptors all stem from a woman between 40 and 55 years old in good health. Some clones in this sample may be carry-over from other donors' samples.

In regard to this clone: A far larger clone is one nucleotide away, so this likely arose from a read error. This sample includes further DNA sequences coding for the same CDR3. This chain joins TRBV4-2 and TRBJ2-2, with 7 bases lining up with TRBD2. The CDR3 spans 16 residues. The V gene's germline CDR1 is LGHNA and CDR2 YNFKEQ. The CDR3 region has the DNA TGTGCCAGCAGCCAAGGGGGGACTATTAACACAGGGGAGCTGTTTTTT. Translation gives CASSQGGTINTGELFF.

As to this clone: With a far larger clone one base away, a read error is the likely cause. Other DNA sequences in this sample translate to the same CDR3. The chain combines TRBV7-2 with TRBJ2-7, with 8 bases that match TRBD1. V dropped 2 bases and J dropped 5; count of bases not matched to a gene: 5. The CDR3 covers 14 residues. Per the germline V gene, CDR1 is SGHTA and CDR2 is FQGNSA. The CDR3 DNA reads as TGTGCCAGCAGCTTAACGACAGGGGCCCACGAGCAGTACTTC. Its translation: CASSLTTGAHEQYF.

The chain joins TRBV7-9 to TRBJ1-1; possible D gene TRBD1, 6 bases. The germline gives CDR1 SEHNR, CDR2 FQNEAQ (reference sequence). CDR3 length equals 15 residues. V was pared by 3 bases and J by 2 bases, with 13 bases between. The CDR3 region is CASSFGGGRNTEAFF. CDR3 nucleotides: TGTGCCAGCAGCTTTGGCGGGGGGCGAAACACTGAAGCTTTCTTT.

This chain links TRBV7-8 with TRBJ2-2, with TRBD1 matching over 8 bases. Germline CDR1 reads SGHVS; CDR2 reads FQNEAQ. J lost 2 bases, V lost 5 bases, and 7 bases had no gene match. This CDR3 is built from 16 residues. This chain's CDR3 is CASSRDRGRNTGELFF. CDR3 sequence (DNA): TGTGCCAGCAGCCGTGACAGGGGTCGAAACACCGGGGAGCTGTTTTTT.

This chain links TRBV2 with TRBJ2-2, with 11 bases matching TRBD2. Per the germline V gene, CDR1 is SNHLY and CDR2 is FYNNEI. V lost 1 base, J lost 6 bases, and 7 bases stayed unmatched. The CDR3 runs 17 residues. DNA for the CDR3: TGTGCCAGCAGTGAAGATATAGCGGGAGGGGCGCCCGGGGAGCTGTTTTTT. Encoded protein: CASSEDIAGGAPGELFF.

The J gene is TRBJ1-5, the V gene TRBV2; weak D call: TRBD1 (6 bases). Germline-derived CDR1 and CDR2 are SNHLY and FYNNEI. The CDR3 has 15 amino acids. V lost 7 bases and J lost 4, with 17 bases in between. For the CDR3, the DNA is TGTGCCAGCACCGGGGATGGACAGACTAATCAGCCCCAGCATTTT. This codes for CASTGDGQTNQPQHF.

This clone was observed many times. Other DNA sequences in this sample translate to the same CDR3. The CDR3 sequence: CASRTPGLHAGELFF. CDR3 nucleotides: TGTGCCAGCAGGACCCCGGGACTACACGCCGGGGAGCTGTTTTTT. The rearrangement joins TRBV6-1 to TRBJ2-2, with 7 nucleotides matching TRBD2. Trimming at V came to 6 bases and at J to 6 bases, leaving 10 bases not matched to a gene. Germline V gene sequence: CDR1 MNHNS, CDR2 SASEGT. The CDR3 consists of 15 residues.

The V call is TRBV28, the J call TRBJ2-7, with 7 nucleotides matching TRBD1. The trim removed 6 bases at V and 5 bases at J, leaving 16 bases unmatched. CDR1 and CDR2 (germline): MDHEN, SYDVKM. The CDR3 has 16 residues. The CDR3 DNA is TGTGCCAGCAGCCGAGGAGGAAGGGGGCGCCGGGACGAGCAGTACTTC. Its protein product is CASSRGGRGRRDEQYF.

This clone was picked up one time. The CDR3 DNA follows: TGTGCCAGCAGCCCCAAGATGTACTTGGAGCAGTACTTC. Its translation is CASSPKMYLEQYF. The chain employs TRBV5-8 and TRBJ2-7; D uncertain. Trimming pared 4 bases from V and 7 bases from J, leaving 15 bases between. The V gene's germline CDR1 is SGHTS and CDR2 YDEGEE. There are 13 residues in the CDR3.

This chain uses TRBV2 with TRBJ2-7; 8 bases are shared with TRBD2. Losses at the gene ends were 6 bases for V and 6 bases for J; bases not matched to a gene: 4. Germline CDR1 is SNHLY and CDR2 is FYNNEI. CDR3 length equals 12 residues. CDR3 nucleotides: TGTGCCAGCAGGGGGACTAGTTCCGAGCAGTACTTC. Amino acids: CASRGTSSEQYF.

The rearrangement joins TRBV6-5 to TRBJ1-3; maybe TRBD1 (6 bases). Germline V gene data show CDR1 as MNHEY and CDR2 as SVGAGI. V shed 6 bases and J shed 0 bases, with 12 bases lying between them. This CDR3 has 15 amino acids. The CDR3: CASSPDRNSGNTIYF. CDR3 coding DNA: TGTGCCAGCAGCCCCGACAGGAACTCTGGAAACACCATATATTTT.

This clone has a single count. The chain has TRBV7-9 and TRBJ2-1; either TRBD1 or TRBD2 may supply D (5 bases each). Trimming left V 2 bases short and J 6 bases short, with 8 bases between. CDR1 and CDR2 (germline): SEHNR, FQNEAQ (reference sequence). CDR3 length: 13 residues. For the CDR3, the DNA is TGTGCCAGCAGCTTACTGGGGGTCAATGAGCAGTTCTTC. Translated, it gives CASSLLGVNEQFF.

The chain uses TRBV29-1 and TRBJ2-7; 13 bases align to TRBD2. This CDR3 contains 17 residues. The junction had 7 bases not matched to a gene; V was cut back by 2 bases and J by 0 bases. Germline CDR1 is SQVTM and CDR2 is ANQGSEA. CDR3 coding DNA: TGCAGCGTTGAATTTCCGGGACTAGCGGGGAACTCCTACGAGCAGTACTTC. Its translation is CSVEFPGLAGNSYEQYF.

This clone was recorded many times. This sequence joins TRBV5-1 and TRBJ2-3; 7 bases match TRBD1. The CDR3 totals 15 residues. Trimming took 0 bases from V and 2 from J; bases not matched to a gene: 3. Per germline, CDR1 SGHRS and CDR2 YFSETQ. CDR3 in DNA: TGCGCCAGCAGCTTGGAGGGACAGATCACAGATACGCAGTATTTT. Its translation: CASSLEGQITDTQYF. The variable domain in full, with the rest retrieved from reference TRBV5-1 and TRBJ2-3, is KAGVTQTPRYLIKTRGQQVTLSCSPISGHRSVSWYQQTPGQGLQFLFEYFSETQRNKGNFPGRFSGRQFSNSRSEMNVSTLELGDSALYLCASSLEGQITDTQYFGPGTRLTVL.

This clone appeared once. The chain recombines TRBV5-1 with TRBJ2-7, with 10 bases matching TRBD1. V was pared by 7 bases and J by 4 bases, with 14 bases of the junction left unmatched. This CDR3 region has 16 residues. Germline loops: CDR1 SGHRS, CDR2 YFSETQ. This CDR3 is CASRPPRTGGDYEQYF. The CDR3 coding sequence is TGCGCCAGCCGCCCCCCCCGGACAGGGGGGGATTACGAGCAGTACTTC.

With regard to this clone: A read error is likely here: a far larger clone is one base away. The sample has other DNA sequences that encode this CDR3 too. J is TRBJ2-2 and V is TRBV10-1; 11 bases match TRBD2. The CDR3 is 18 amino acids. Trimming cost V 11 bases and J 3 bases; bases outside gene matches: 17. Germline V gene sequence: CDR1 WNHNN, CDR2 SYGVQD (reference sequence). The CDR3 loop is CARPPAASGRRYTGELFF. CDR3 in DNA: TGCGCCCGCCCGCCGGCTGCTAGCGGGAGGCGGTACACCGGGGAGCTGTTTTTT.

V and J are TRBV5-4 and TRBJ2-7, with 7 bases fitting TRBD2. The trim removed 0 bases at V and 4 bases at J, leaving 10 bases unmatched. Germline CDR1 SGHNT, CDR2 YYREEE (reference sequence). The length of the CDR3 is 16 residues. CDR3 residues: CASSLGSSGVVYEQYF. In DNA form, the CDR3 reads TGTGCCAGCAGCTTGGGATCTAGCGGTGTTGTATACGAGCAGTACTTC.

The chain carries TRBV11-3 and TRBJ2-1; 10 nucleotides align to TRBD2. The V gene end was trimmed by 1 base and the J gene end by 5 bases; junction bases not matched to a gene: 2. CDR1 SGHNT and CDR2 YENEEA come from the germline V gene. There are 15 residues in the CDR3. The CDR3 protein is CASSLAGTSDNEQFF. The CDR3 nucleotides are TGTGCCAGCAGCTTAGCCGGGACTAGCGACAATGAGCAGTTCTTC.

The genes are TRBV4-2 and TRBJ1-1; the D is unclear. Germline V gene data show CDR1 as LGHNA and CDR2 as YNFKEQ. Trimming removed 0 bases from V and 4 bases from J, with 18 bases in between. CDR3 length: 17 residues. CDR3 amino acids: CASSQELGHPGFTEAFF. The CDR3 region has the DNA TGTGCCAGCAGCCAAGAATTAGGGCACCCGGGGTTCACTGAAGCTTTCTTT.

This chain joins TRBV10-2 and TRBJ2-7; 10 bases fit TRBD2. The ends lost 8 bases at V and 2 bases at J; junction bases unmatched: 12. In germline, CDR1 is WSHSY, CDR2 SAAADI. The CDR3 runs 16 residues. The DNA of the CDR3 is TGCGCCAGCTCGACGGGTCTAGCGGGAGCCGCCTACGAGCAGTACTTC. It encodes CASSTGLAGAAYEQYF.

The chain carries TRBV14 and TRBJ2-7, with TRBD1 as a possible D gene (6 bases). V was pared by 1 base and J by 4 bases, with 14 bases between. This CDR3 region has 15 residues. From germline, CDR1 is SGHDN and CDR2 FVKESK. The CDR3 is CASSQVGGQTYEQYF. CDR3 nucleotides: TGTGCCAGCAGCCAAGTGGGCGGACAGACATACGAGCAGTACTTC.

This clone has more than one count but fewer than ten. One end of the junction fails to match germline, which may point to a read error. V and J are TRBV14 and TRBJ2-2; D may be TRBD1 (6 bases). The CDR3 has 16 amino acids. CDR1 and CDR2 from the germline V gene are SGHDN and FVKESK. The CDR3 protein is CASSQDFQGNPGELFF. In DNA, the CDR3 is TGTGCCAGCAGCCAAGATTTCCAGGGGAACCCCGGGGAGCTGTTTTTT.

About this clone itself: The same CDR3 arises from other DNA sequences in this sample as well. V gene TRBV9 combines with J gene TRBJ2-2; TRBD2 is a possible D gene (6 bases). This CDR3 is 15 amino acids long. The V and J ends lost 4 bases and 2 bases respectively, with 12 bases between them. CDR1 and CDR2 (germline): SGDLS, YYNGEE. The CDR3 region has the DNA TGTGCCAGCAGCCTTAGCGGAACAAACACCGGGGAGCTGTTTTTT. Its translation is CASSLSGTNTGELFF.

In this sample, this clone turned up once. The rearrangement joins TRBV7-6 to TRBJ2-7; D remains unclear. Germline V CDR1 and CDR2: SGHVS, FNYEAQ. This CDR3 region has 14 residues. V lost 5 bases, J lost 3 bases, and 14 bases lay in between. CDR3 coding DNA: TGTGCCAGCAGCCGGCTTAGGGAAAACTACGAGCAGTACTTC. As protein: CASSRLRENYEQYF.

Regarding this clone: Additional DNA sequences in this sample encode the identical CDR3. The chain uses TRBV4-2 and TRBJ2-5; the D is unclear. This CDR3 has 14 residues. Germline V gene data show CDR1 as LGHNA and CDR2 as YNFKEQ. V dropped 4 bases and J dropped 5 bases, with 14 bases sitting between them. CDR3 DNA: TGTGCCAGCAGCCTGAATATAGGCCCGGAGACCCAGTACTTC. Its protein is CASSLNIGPETQYF.

There are a few counts of this clone. V gene TRBV11-3 combines with J gene TRBJ2-1; TRBD1 agrees at 8 bases. The CDR3 is made up of 13 amino acids. V trimming: 5 bases; J trimming: 6 bases; junction bases outside the gene matches: 3. Germline V gene sequence: CDR1 SGHNT, CDR2 YENEEA. The CDR3 loop is CASSRGTGNEQFF. The CDR3 nucleotides are TGTGCCAGCAGCAGAGGGACAGGCAATGAGCAGTTCTTC.

For this clone: A far larger clone is off by one base, so a read error is likely. Distinct nucleotide sequences in the sample also encode this CDR3. The chain couples TRBV6-1 to TRBJ2-7; the match to TRBD1 covers 7 bases. In germline, CDR1 is MNHNS, CDR2 SASEGT. This CDR3 has 14 residues. CDR3 sequence: CASSLDRAYYEQYF. CDR3 DNA: TGTGCTAGCAGCCTAGACAGGGCTTACTACGAGCAGTACTTC.

CDR3 sequence: CASELVGDSYNEQFF. The CDR3 nucleotides read TGTGCCAGCGAACTCGTCGGTGACTCCTACAATGAGCAGTTCTTC. The rearrangement links TRBV7-2 to TRBJ2-1; D unresolved. Trimming shortened V by 8 bases and J by 0 bases, and 14 bases separated the two germline ends. This CDR3 comprises 15 residues. Per the germline V gene, CDR1 is SGHTA and CDR2 is FQGNSA.

The rearrangement joins TRBV6-5 to TRBJ2-7, with D uncertain. With 0 bases removed from V and 3 bases from J, the gap between germline ends came to 12 bases. Looked up from germline, CDR1 is MNHEY and CDR2 is SVGAGI. The CDR3 runs to 15 residues. The CDR3 coding sequence is TGTGCCAGCAGTTACTCGCCAGGAGCCTACTACGAGCAGTACTTC. Residues: CASSYSPGAYYEQYF.

This rearrangement joins TRBV7-2 to TRBJ2-3; 7 nucleotides align to TRBD1. This CDR3 comprises 14 residues. Germline V gene lookup returns CDR1 SGHTA and CDR2 FQGNSA. Trimming at V came to 6 bases and at J to 2 bases, leaving 5 bases not matched to a gene. CDR3 nucleotide sequence: TGTGCCAGCAGATTGGGACAGAACACAGATACGCAGTATTTT. The encoded protein is CASRLGQNTDTQYF. Full variable domain (rest looked up from reference TRBV7-2 and TRBJ2-3): GAGVSQSPSNKVTEKGKDVELRCDPISGHTALYWYRQSLGQGLEFLIYFQGNSAPDKSGLPSDRFSAERTGGSVSTLTIQRTQQEDSAVYLCASRLGQNTDTQYFGPGTRLTVL.

The chain combines TRBV7-2 with TRBJ2-3; no firm D call. Germline V gene data show CDR1 as SGHTA and CDR2 as FQGNSA. With 1 base removed from V and 3 bases from J, the gap between germline ends came to 14 bases. The CDR3 is made up of 16 amino acids. The CDR3 nucleotides are TGTGCCAGCAGCTTAGTGGGTAGCCCAAATACAGATACGCAGTATTTT. Its protein product is CASSLVGSPNTDTQYF.

The chain is built from TRBV29-1 and TRBJ2-7; tentatively, D is TRBD1 (5 bases). Germline CDR1 reads SQVTM; CDR2 reads ANQGSEA. The germline V and J ends were trimmed by 4 bases and 7 bases, with 17 bases remaining between them. This CDR3 contains 13 residues. Written as DNA, the CDR3 is TGCAGCGTTGGGGCACAGGCCCTCGGAGAGCAGTACTTC. It encodes CSVGAQALGEQYF.